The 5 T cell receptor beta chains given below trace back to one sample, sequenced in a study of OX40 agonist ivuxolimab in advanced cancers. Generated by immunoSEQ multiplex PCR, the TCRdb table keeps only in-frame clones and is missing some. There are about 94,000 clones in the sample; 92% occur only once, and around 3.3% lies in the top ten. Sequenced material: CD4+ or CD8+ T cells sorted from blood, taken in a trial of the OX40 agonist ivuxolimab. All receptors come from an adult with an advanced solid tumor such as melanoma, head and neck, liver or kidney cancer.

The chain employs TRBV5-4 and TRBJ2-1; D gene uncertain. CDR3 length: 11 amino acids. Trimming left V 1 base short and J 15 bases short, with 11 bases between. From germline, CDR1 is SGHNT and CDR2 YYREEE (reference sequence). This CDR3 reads CASSLLSSRFF. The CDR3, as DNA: TGTGCCAGCAGCTTGTTGAGCTCACGGTTCTTC.

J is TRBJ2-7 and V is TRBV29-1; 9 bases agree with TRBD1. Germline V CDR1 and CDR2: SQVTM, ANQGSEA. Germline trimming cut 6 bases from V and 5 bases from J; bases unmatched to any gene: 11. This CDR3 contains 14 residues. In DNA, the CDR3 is TGCAGCGTCGTCGAGGGGGACAGGGACCACGAGCAGTACTTC. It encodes CSVVEGDRDHEQYF.

The CDR3 protein is CASILRDRNEQFF. The CDR3 DNA reads TGTGCCAGCATCCTCCGGGACCGTAATGAGCAGTTCTTC. The chain joins TRBV7-9 to TRBJ2-1, with D perhaps given as TRBD1 or TRBD2 (5 bases each). Germline V gene data show CDR1 as SEHNR and CDR2 as FQNEAQ (reference sequence). The CDR3 totals 13 residues. V was clipped by 7 bases and J by 7 bases, with 14 bases between them.

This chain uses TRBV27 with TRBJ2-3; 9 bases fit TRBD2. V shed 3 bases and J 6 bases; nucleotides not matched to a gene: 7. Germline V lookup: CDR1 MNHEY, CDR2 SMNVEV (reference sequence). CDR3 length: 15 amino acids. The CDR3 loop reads CASSFAGGPYDTQYF. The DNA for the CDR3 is TGTGCCAGCAGTTTTGCGGGAGGGCCATACGATACGCAGTATTTT.

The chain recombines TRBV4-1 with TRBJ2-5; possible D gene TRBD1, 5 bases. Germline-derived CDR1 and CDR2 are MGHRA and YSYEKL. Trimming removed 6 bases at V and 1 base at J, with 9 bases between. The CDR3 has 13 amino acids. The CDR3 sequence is CASRGAPQETQYF. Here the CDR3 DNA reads TGCGCCAGCAGAGGGGCCCCCCAAGAGACCCAGTACTTC.